This is a list of T cell receptor beta chains from one sample in a study of T cells in Graves' hyperthyroidism and ophthalmopathy. From the multiplex PCR reads, TCRdb called clonotypes with MiXCR, one entry per CDR3 protein. This table holds a few hundred thousand distinct CDR3 sequences, less than 25% found once. The sample consisted of blood. These receptors all come from a man aged 18 to 29 with Graves' hyperthyroidism. The CDR3 runs from the conserved cysteine through the conserved F or W. A D gene is named only where the DNA matches it firmly. The size field is filled for only some rows; it gives once, few, many or a size class.

J	V	size	D	CDR3	DNA
TRBJ1-1	TRBV2	many	.	CASILSVWNTEAFF	TGTGCCAGCATTCTGAGCGTTTGGAACACTGAAGCTTTCTTT
TRBJ1-1	TRBV12-3/TRBV12-4	many	.	CASNWGRRTEAFF	TGTGCCAGCAATTGGGGGCGCCGGACTGAAGCTTTCTTT
TRBJ2-7	TRBV10-3	few	.	CAISELDNYEQYF	TGTGCCATCAGTGAGCTCGACAACTACGAGCAGTACTTC
TRBJ1-1	TRBV11-3	many	.	CASSLDPVTEAFF	TGTGCCAGCAGCTTAGACCCTGTAACTGAAGCTTTCTTT
TRBJ2-5	TRBV9	many	TRBD1	CASSTGTGEETQYF	TGTGCCAGCAGCACCGGGACAGGGGAAGAGACCCAGTACTTC
TRBJ1-5	TRBV12-3/TRBV12-4	.	.	CASSQEASNQPQHF	TGTGCCAGCAGTCAAGAGGCTAGCAATCAGCCCCAGCATTTT
TRBJ1-1	TRBV27	many	.	CASSWGQNTEAFF	TGTGCCAGCAGTTGGGGACAGAACACTGAAGCTTTCTTT
TRBJ1-6	TRBV12-3/TRBV12-4	many	.	CASSFGQLGSYNSPLHF	TGTGCCAGCAGCTTCGGACAGCTGGGCTCCTATAATTCACCCCTCCACTTT
TRBJ2-2	TRBV19	few	.	CASSILSGALIGELFF	TGTGCCAGTAGTATACTTTCGGGGGCGCTCATCGGGGAGCTGTTTTTT
TRBJ1-6	TRBV6-5	many	TRBD1	CASRMDRENSPLHF	TGTGCCAGCAGGATGGACAGGGAAAATTCACCCCTCCACTTT
TRBJ2-5	TRBV19	.	TRBD1	CAISSRTGWKETQYF	TGTGCCATTAGTTCCCGGACAGGGTGGAAGGAGACCCAGTACTTC
TRBJ1-1	TRBV28	many	.	CASSRPSRTEAFF	TGTGCCAGCAGCCGCCCCTCGCGCACTGAAGCTTTCTTT
TRBJ1-1	TRBV3-1	few	TRBD1	CASSQTKGQALMNTEAFF	TGTGCCAGCAGCCAGACTAAGGGACAGGCCTTAATGAACACTGAAGCTTTCTTT
TRBJ1-5	TRBV6-1	many	.	CASSEDNLLDQPQHF	TGTGCCAGCAGTGAGGACAACCTCTTGGATCAGCCCCAGCATTTT
TRBJ2-7	TRBV12-3/TRBV12-4	many	.	CASSGQRRSSYEQYF	TGTGCCAGCAGCGGACAAAGAAGAAGCTCCTACGAGCAGTACTTC
TRBJ1-6	TRBV6-1	many	.	CASSEGTGSGSPLHF	TGTGCCAGCAGTGAGGGCACAGGGAGTGGCTCACCCCTCCACTTT
TRBJ2-5	TRBV12-3/TRBV12-4	few	TRBD2	CASSSQLAEKETQYF	TGTGCCAGCAGTTCCCAACTAGCGGAGAAAGAGACCCAGTACTTC
TRBJ1-2	TRBV20-1	many	TRBD1	CSADRGNYGYTF	TGCAGCGCGGACAGGGGGAACTATGGCTACACCTTC
TRBJ2-6	TRBV28	few	.	CASSTSRSRVSGANVLTF	TGTGCCAGCAGCACTTCCCGGAGCAGGGTCAGTGGGGCCAACGTCCTGACTTTC
TRBJ2-6	TRBV6-1	many	.	CASSEASSGANVLTF	TGTGCCAGCAGTGAAGCCAGCTCTGGGGCCAACGTCCTGACTTTC
TRBJ1-2	TRBV5-1	many	.	CASSLGPSANYGYTF	TGCGCCAGCAGCCTGGGACCGTCGGCTAACTATGGCTACACCTTC
TRBJ1-5	TRBV4-1	.	.	CASSQMGKTGHQPQHF	TGCGCCAGCAGCCAAATGGGTAAGACAGGACATCAGCCCCAGCATTTT
TRBJ2-7	TRBV4-1	few	TRBD1	CASSPRPGQRSYEQYF	TGCGCCAGCAGCCCTCGGCCGGGACAGCGTTCCTACGAGCAGTACTTC
TRBJ1-1	TRBV27	.	TRBD1	CASSLATGELNTEAFF	TGTGCCAGCAGTTTGGCGACAGGGGAATTGAACACTGAAGCTTTCTTT
TRBJ1-5	TRBV9	few	TRBD1	CSSSTTGGNQPQHF	TGTTCCAGCAGCACAACAGGGGGCAATCAGCCCCAGCATTTT
TRBJ1-1	TRBV30	many	.	CAWSVGNTEAFF	TGTGCCTGGAGTGTGGGCAACACTGAAGCTTTCTTT
TRBJ1-2	TRBV19	many	.	CASSMTVYGYTF	TGTGCCAGTAGTATGACAGTCTATGGCTACACCTTC
TRBJ1-5	TRBV12-3/TRBV12-4	many	TRBD1	CASSRTGRGQPQHF	TGTGCCAGCAGTCGGACAGGGAGGGGACAGCCCCAGCATTTT
TRBJ1-5	TRBV6-5	many	.	CASSYGGAGQPQHF	TGTGCCAGCAGTTATGGTGGGGCCGGCCAGCCCCAGCATTTT
TRBJ2-7	TRBV6-2/TRBV6-3	.	TRBD2	CASRIGSGGPYEQYF	TGTGCCAGCAGGATTGGTAGCGGGGGGCCCTACGAGCAGTACTTC
TRBJ1-2	TRBV5-1	many	TRBD1	CASSSGTESQINYGYTF	TGCGCCAGCAGCTCCGGGACAGAGTCCCAAATCAACTATGGCTACACCTTC
TRBJ2-2	TRBV27	few	.	CASSLQSNTGELFF	TGTGCCAGCAGTTTACAGTCGAACACCGGGGAGCTGTTTTTT
TRBJ2-7	TRBV28	many	.	CASRDFRSYEQYF	TGTGCCAGCAGGGACTTTCGTTCCTACGAGCAGTACTTC
TRBJ1-5	TRBV29-1	few	TRBD1	CSATGGPNQPQHF	TGCAGCGCTACAGGGGGTCCGAATCAGCCCCAGCATTTT
TRBJ1-3	TRBV6-1	.	.	CASRKDRIGNTIYF	TGTGCCAGCAGAAAAGACAGGATTGGAAACACCATATATTTT
TRBJ2-7	TRBV4-1	.	.	CASSQIHREEQYF	TGCGCCAGCAGCCAAATCCACAGGGAGGAGCAGTACTTC
TRBJ2-2	TRBV7-2	.	.	CASSLMTANTGELFF	TGTGCCAGCAGCTTGATGACCGCGAACACCGGGGAGCTGTTTTTT
TRBJ1-5	TRBV18	.	.	CASSEKRRGGQPQHF	TGTGCCAGCTCAGAAAAGAGGAGGGGAGGCCAGCCCCAGCATTTT
TRBJ1-5	TRBV19	many	TRBD1	CASSDTGGYQPQHF	TGTGCCAGTAGTGACACAGGGGGCTATCAGCCCCAGCATTTT
TRBJ1-1	TRBV6-1	many	TRBD1	CASSQGQGATEAFF	TGTGCCAGCAGTCAGGGACAGGGTGCAACTGAAGCTTTCTTT
TRBJ2-7	TRBV6-5	many	.	CASSYGGLGNEQYF	TGTGCCAGCAGTTACGGGGGTTTAGGGAACGAGCAGTACTTC
TRBJ1-5	TRBV11-2	many	.	CASSLAGPGQPQHF	TGTGCCAGCAGCTTAGCAGGGCCGGGCCAGCCCCAGCATTTT
TRBJ1-1	TRBV28	many	.	CASSFHLDSRSNTEAFF	TGTGCCAGCAGTTTCCACCTGGACAGCCGCTCGAACACTGAAGCTTTCTTT
TRBJ2-7	TRBV6-2/TRBV6-3	many	.	CASSYSPSYEQYF	TGTGCCAGCAGTTACTCGCCCTCCTACGAGCAGTACTTC
TRBJ1-1	TRBV5-1	.	.	CASSLAGGLKIEAFF	TGCGCCAGCAGCTTGGCGGGGGGACTGAAAATTGAAGCTTTCTTT
TRBJ1-5	TRBV19	many	.	CASSIDFYQPQHF	TGTGCCAGTAGTATAGACTTCTATCAGCCCCAGCATTTT
TRBJ2-7	TRBV11-2	many	TRBD1	CASSLGWDRAYEQYF	TGTGCCAGCAGCTTAGGTTGGGACAGGGCCTACGAGCAGTACTTC
TRBJ1-1	TRBV2	.	.	CASSVEVNTGAFF	TGTGCCAGCAGTGTCGAGGTTAACACTGGAGCTTTCTTT
TRBJ2-5	TRBV7-2	once	.	CASSLVGRGDEETQYF	TGTGCCAGCAGCTTGGTAGGCAGGGGCGATGAAGAGACCCAGTACTTC
TRBJ1-5	TRBV6-1	many	TRBD1	CASSEYTGGQPQHF	TGTGCCAGCAGTGAATATACAGGGGGTCAGCCCCAGCATTTT
TRBJ1-1	TRBV29-1	many	.	CSVPQLSAEAFF	TGCAGCGTACCCCAGCTGAGTGCTGAAGCTTTCTTT